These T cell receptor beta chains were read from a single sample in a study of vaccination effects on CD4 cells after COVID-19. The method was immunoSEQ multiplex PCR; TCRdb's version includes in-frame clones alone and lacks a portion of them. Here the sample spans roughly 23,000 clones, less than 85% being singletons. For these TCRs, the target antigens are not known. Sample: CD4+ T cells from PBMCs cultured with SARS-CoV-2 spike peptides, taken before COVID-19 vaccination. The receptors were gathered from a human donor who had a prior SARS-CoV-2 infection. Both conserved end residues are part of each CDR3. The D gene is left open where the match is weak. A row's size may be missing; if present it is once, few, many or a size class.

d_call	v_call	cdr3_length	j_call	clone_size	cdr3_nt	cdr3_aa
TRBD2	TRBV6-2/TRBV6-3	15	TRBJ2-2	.	TGTGCCAGCAGTGGCGGACTAGCGGACACCGGGGAGCTGTTTTTT	CASSGGLADTGELFF
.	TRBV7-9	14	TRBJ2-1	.	TGTGCCAGCAGCTTAGTGCTAGATACGGAGCCCCAGTTCTTC	CASSLVLDTEPQFF
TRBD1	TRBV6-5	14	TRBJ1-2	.	TGTGCCAGCAGCCTCCAGGGGGCTAACTATGGCTACACCTTC	CASSLQGANYGYTF
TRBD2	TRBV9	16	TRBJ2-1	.	TGTGCCAGCAGCGTCACTAGCGGGAGGACCTACAATGAGCAGTTCTTC	CASSVTSGRTYNEQFF
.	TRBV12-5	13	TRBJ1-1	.	TGTGCTAGTGGCAGAGAAGCGAACACTGAAGCTTTCTTT	CASGREANTEAFF
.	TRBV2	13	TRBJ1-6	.	TGTGCCAGCAGTGAAGGGTCCGGGACGACCCTCCACTTT	CASSEGSGTTLHF
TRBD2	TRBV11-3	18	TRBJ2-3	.	TGTGCCAGCAGTCGGGGACTAGCGAGCTATCTTAGCACAGATACGCAGTATTTT	CASSRGLASYLSTDTQYF
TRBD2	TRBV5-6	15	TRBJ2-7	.	TGTGCCAGCAGTCGAAGCGGGAGTGCCCCTAACGAGCAGTACTTC	CASSRSGSAPNEQYF
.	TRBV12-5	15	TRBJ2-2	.	TGTGCTAGTGGTCCTATATCATACAATCGCGGGGAGCTGTTTTTT	CASGPISYNRGELFF
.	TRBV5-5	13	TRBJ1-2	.	TGTGCCAGCAGCCTAATATTTGCCTATGGCTACACCTTC	CASSLIFAYGYTF
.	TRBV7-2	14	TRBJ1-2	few	TGTGCCAGCAGCTATAGACAGTCATACTATGGCTACACCTTC	CASSYRQSYYGYTF
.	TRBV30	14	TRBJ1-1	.	TGTGCCTGGACCCAAAGGACGCCGAACACTGAAGCTTTCTTT	CAWTQRTPNTEAFF
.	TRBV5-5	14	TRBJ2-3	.	TGTGCCAGCAGCTTCTTAGGACTAACAGATACGCAGTATTTT	CASSFLGLTDTQYF
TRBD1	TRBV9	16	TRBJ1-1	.	TGTGCCAGCAGCGTTACTGCCGGGACAGGGTCCACTGAAGCTTTCTTT	CASSVTAGTGSTEAFF
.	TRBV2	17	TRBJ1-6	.	TGTGCCAGCAGTGGCCCCTTGGGGGCTTCGCGGAATTCACCCCTCCACTTT	CASSGPLGASRNSPLHF
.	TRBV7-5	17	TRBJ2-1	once	TGTGCCAGAAGCTTAGCGCGGCTAGCGGGGGAGGACAATGAGCAGTTCTTC	CARSLARLAGEDNEQFF
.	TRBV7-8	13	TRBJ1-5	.	TGTGCCAGCAGCTCGACTGGGACTCAGCCCCAGCATTTT	CASSSTGTQPQHF
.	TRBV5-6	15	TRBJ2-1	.	TGTGCCAGCAGCTTGACAGGGAGCTCCTACAATGAGCAGTTCTTC	CASSLTGSSYNEQFF
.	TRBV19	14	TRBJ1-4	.	TGTGCCAGTAGTATGGTGGCAGTTAATGAAAAACTGTTTTTT	CASSMVAVNEKLFF
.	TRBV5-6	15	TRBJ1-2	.	TGTGCCAGCAGCTCAAAGCCGGGACAAGTAATAGGCTACACCTTC	CASSSKPGQVIGYTF
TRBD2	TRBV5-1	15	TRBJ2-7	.	TGCGCCAGCAGCTTGGCAGCGGGAGTCGGTTACGAGCAGTACTTC	CASSLAAGVGYEQYF
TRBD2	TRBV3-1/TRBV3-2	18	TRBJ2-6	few	TGTGCCAGCAGCCAAGTAGCGGGGGCCCCCTCTGGGGCCAACGTCCTGACTTTC	CASSQVAGAPSGANVLTF
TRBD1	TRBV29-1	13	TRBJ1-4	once	TGCAGCGTTGAATCAGGGGGCCGTGAAAAACTGTTTTTT	CSVESGGREKLFF
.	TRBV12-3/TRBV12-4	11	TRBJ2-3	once	TGTGCCAGCAGTTTAGTTGGTACGCAGTATTTT	CASSLVGTQYF
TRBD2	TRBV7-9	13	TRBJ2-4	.	TGTGCCAGCAGCCCCGGGGGGGGGTACATTCAGTACTTC	CASSPGGGYIQYF
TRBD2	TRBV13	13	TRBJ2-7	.	TGTGCCAGCAGACTAGCGGGGCACTACGAGCAGTACTTC	CASRLAGHYEQYF
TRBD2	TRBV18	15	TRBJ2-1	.	TGTGCCAGCTCACCACCCGGGACTAGCGGTACCAAGCAGTTCTTC	CASSPPGTSGTKQFF
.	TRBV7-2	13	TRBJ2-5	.	TGTGCCAGCAGCTCGTTCAGTGGGGAGACCCAGTACTTC	CASSSFSGETQYF
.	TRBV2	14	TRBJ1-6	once	TGTGCCAGCCAAATCCGGGGGCAGGACCCACCCCTCCACTTT	CASQIRGQDPPLHF
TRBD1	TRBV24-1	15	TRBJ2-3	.	TGTGCCACCAGTGACCCGACAGGGTCGGGTGATACGCAGTATTTT	CATSDPTGSGDTQYF
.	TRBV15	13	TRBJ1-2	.	TGTGCCACCACTCTGGACACGAACTATGGCTACACCTTC	CATTLDTNYGYTF
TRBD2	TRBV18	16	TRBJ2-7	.	TGTGCCAGCTCACCTCCGGGACTAGCGGGAGCAGGCGAGCAGTACTTC	CASSPPGLAGAGEQYF
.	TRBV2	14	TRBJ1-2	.	TGTGCCAGCAGTGCTTATACAGCTAACTATGGCTACACCTTC	CASSAYTANYGYTF
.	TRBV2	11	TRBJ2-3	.	TGTGCCGCCAGCAGGGCAGGTGGCTCCTATTTT	CAASRAGGSYF
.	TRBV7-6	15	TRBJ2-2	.	TGTGCCAGCAGCTTAGTGTCGGGTGACACCGGGGAGCTGTTTTTT	CASSLVSGDTGELFF
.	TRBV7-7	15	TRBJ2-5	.	TGTGCTAGCAGCTCAACCGGGACAAGGCAAGAGACCCAGTACTTC	CASSSTGTRQETQYF
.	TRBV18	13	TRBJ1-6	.	TGTGCCAGCTCATCTACCGGACCGGGGTCTTTCCACTTT	CASSSTGPGSFHF
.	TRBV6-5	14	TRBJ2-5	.	TGTGCCAGCAGCGTGGATCAAAGTAGGGAGACCCAGTACTTC	CASSVDQSRETQYF
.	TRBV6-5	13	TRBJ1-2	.	TGTGCCAGCAGTTACGACACGCACTATGGCTACACCTTC	CASSYDTHYGYTF
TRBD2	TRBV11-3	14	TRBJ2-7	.	TGTGCCAGCAGCCCTAGCGGGACTGCCTACGAGCAGTACTTC	CASSPSGTAYEQYF
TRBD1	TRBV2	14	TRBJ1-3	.	TGTGCCAGCAGTTTACAGGGGCCGGGAAACACCATATATTTT	CASSLQGPGNTIYF
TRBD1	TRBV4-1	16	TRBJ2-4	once	TGCGCCAGCAGCCCAAACCAGGGGGCGGCCAAAAACATTCAGTACTTC	CASSPNQGAAKNIQYF
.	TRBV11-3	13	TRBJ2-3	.	TGTGCCAGCAGCTTTCACCACACAGATACGCAGTATTTT	CASSFHHTDTQYF
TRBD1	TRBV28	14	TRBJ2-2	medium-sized	TGTGCCAGCAGTTTAAATGCAGGGGGCGGGGAGCTGTTTTTT	CASSLNAGGGELFF
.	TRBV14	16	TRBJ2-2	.	TGTGCCAGCAGCCCCCAAGCGGCACATTTAACCGGGGAGCTGTTTTTT	CASSPQAAHLTGELFF
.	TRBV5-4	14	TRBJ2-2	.	TGTGCCAGCAGCTTGGTGGCAGATCACCGGGAGCTGTTTTTT	CASSLVADHRELFF
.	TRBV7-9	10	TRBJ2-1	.	TGTGCCAGCAGCTCCAATGAGCAGTTCTTC	CASSSNEQFF
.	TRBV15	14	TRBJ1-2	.	TGTGCCACCAGCAGAGAAAGGGAAAACTATGGCTACACCTTC	CATSRERENYGYTF
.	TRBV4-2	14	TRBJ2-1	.	TGTGCCAGCAGCCCGCCGGGACACTCTATTGAGCAGTTCTTC	CASSPPGHSIEQFF
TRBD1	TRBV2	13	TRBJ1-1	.	TGTGCCAGCAGAGGACAGGGACGCACTGAAGCTTTCTTT	CASRGQGRTEAFF
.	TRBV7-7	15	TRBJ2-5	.	TGTGCTAGCAGCTTAAACAGGGAGGGCTCGGAGACCCAGTACTTC	CASSLNREGSETQYF
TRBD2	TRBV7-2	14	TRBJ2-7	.	TGTGCCAGCAGCCCTGGACTAGCGGGAGACGAGCAGTACTTC	CASSPGLAGDEQYF
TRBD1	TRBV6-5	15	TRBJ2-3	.	TGTGCCAGCAGAGCCCAGGGGGCGGGGACAGATACGCAGTATTTT	CASRAQGAGTDTQYF
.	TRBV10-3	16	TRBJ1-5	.	TGTGCCATCAGTGAACAGGGCCCCGGCTCGAATCAGCCCCAGCATTTT	CAISEQGPGSNQPQHF
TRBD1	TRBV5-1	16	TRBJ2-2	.	TGCGCCAGCAGCCCGGCCGGGACAGGGTGGACCGGGGAGCTGTTTTTT	CASSPAGTGWTGELFF
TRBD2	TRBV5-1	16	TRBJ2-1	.	TGCGCCAGCAGCCCTTTGACTAGCGGGGGGTCTGTTGAGCAGTTCTTC	CASSPLTSGGSVEQFF
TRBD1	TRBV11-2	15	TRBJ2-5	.	TGTGCCAGCAGCCTTCTCTCGGGACAGGCAGAGACCCAGTACTTC	CASSLLSGQAETQYF
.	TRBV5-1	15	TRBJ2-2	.	TGCGCCAGCAGCTATAGCGGAGCGAACACCGGGGAGCTGTTTTTT	CASSYSGANTGELFF
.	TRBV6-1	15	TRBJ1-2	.	TGTGCCAGCAGTGAAGCGATAGGGACCTTCTATGGCTACACCTTC	CASSEAIGTFYGYTF
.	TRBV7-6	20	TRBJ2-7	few	TGTGCCAGCAGCCCGCAAGTCGTTCGTTGGGGCACTACTAAATTCTACGAGCAGTACTTC	CASSPQVVRWGTTKFYEQYF